The clone carrying this T cell receptor (beta chain) was recorded at least ten times. V lost 0 bases and J 6 bases, leaving 5 bases between the germline ends. The CDR3 runs to 12 residues. The germline V gene encodes CDR1 DFQATT and CDR2 SNEGSKA (reference sequence). These data are taken from a study of T cells in Graves' hyperthyroidism and ophthalmopathy. As for the study in general: Initial diagnosis, before any treatment, was when peripheral blood was collected.

Amplification of TCR beta CDR3 regions was performed using RNA transcripts as template. The HTBI primer set drove a first-round RT-PCR of the TCR CDR3. MiXCR, run by TCRdb on the multiplex PCR reads, gives a single entry per CDR3 protein. Found here are roughly 170,000 distinct CDR3 sequences, approximately 15% of them singletons; the top ten hold around 27%. The PBMCs were taken from less than 11 ml of fresh peripheral blood. The sequencing input was blood. The receptor's source is a woman aged 45-60 years with Graves' hyperthyroidism. The genes are TRBV20-1 and TRBJ2-2; D possibly matches TRBD1 or TRBD2 (5 bases each). The CDR3 is CSAREGAGELFF. For the CDR3, the DNA is TGCAGTGCTAGAGAGGGGGCCGGGGAGCTGTTTTTT.